The next 5 T cell receptor beta chains were all read from a single sample in a study of shared clonotypes between healthy human individuals. Only in-frame clones appear in the TCRdb table, and some are missing; sequencing was by immunoSEQ multiplex PCR. The sample has 2,500,000 or so clones, 80% to 95% seen once. Sequencing was carried out using naive CD4+ T cells from PBMCs. Noted subset: CD45RA+ positively selected. The receptor set was obtained from a man aged 18 to 30 in good health. Some clones in this sample may be carry-over from other donors' samples.

The chain links TRBV6-5 to TRBJ2-2; TRBD2 matches at 8 bases. The CDR3 contains 16 residues. Trimming removed 4 bases from V and 0 bases from J; junction bases left unmatched: 4. CDR1 MNHEY and CDR2 SVGAGI come from the germline V gene. The CDR3 sequence is CASSLRLASNTGELFF. In DNA form, the CDR3 reads TGTGCCAGCAGTTTACGACTAGCGTCGAACACCGGGGAGCTGTTTTTT.

Only one count was recorded for this clone. The gene calls are TRBV6-5 and TRBJ2-7; 11 positions match TRBD1. Trimming cost V 7 bases and J 5 bases; bases outside gene matches: 10. Germline values: CDR1 MNHEY, CDR2 SVGAGI. The CDR3 has 15 residues. This CDR3 is CASNNQDRGLDEQYF. The CDR3 DNA follows: TGTGCCAGCAATAACCAGGACAGGGGGCTCGACGAGCAGTACTTC.

The V and J genes are TRBV7-2 and TRBJ1-2; a weak D match, TRBD1 (6 bases). V dropped 1 base and J dropped 5 bases, with 14 bases sitting between them. Germline V gene data show CDR1 as SGHTA and CDR2 as FQGNSA. The CDR3 is made up of 15 amino acids. The DNA for the CDR3 is TGTGCCAGCAGCTTAGAGGCAGGGGTTGGGTATGGCTACACCTTC. This gives the protein CASSLEAGVGYGYTF.

This sequence joins TRBV7-2 and TRBJ1-4; D is undetermined. Germline V lookup: CDR1 SGHTA, CDR2 FQGNSA. The CDR3 has 15 amino acids. Trimming cost V 3 bases and J 6 bases, with 14 bases left between them. CDR3 DNA: TGTGCCAGCAGCTTTTTTTCGGCAGAGGATGAAAAACTGTTTTTT. It yields the protein CASSFFSAEDEKLFF.

The chain couples TRBV7-2 to TRBJ1-2; 8 bases match TRBD1. The germline CDR1 and CDR2 sequences are SGHTA and FQGNSA. The CDR3 has 13 residues. With 2 bases clipped from V and 10 bases from J, the junction kept 6 bases outside the gene matches. The CDR3 DNA is TGTGCCAGCAGCTTACGGGACAGGATCGACTACACCTTC. Its protein product is CASSLRDRIDYTF.